The 28 T cell receptor beta chains reported below all come from one sample, sequenced in a study of cytomegalovirus exposure and HLA in healthy donors. The PCR contained 60 Vbeta and 13 Jbeta primers. The method was immunoSEQ multiplex PCR; TCRdb's version includes in-frame clones alone and lacks a portion of them. Its listing shows under 70,000 clones. Source material: PBMCs. The source of these receptors is a man in his fifties in good health and CMV-seropositive.

The chain uses TRBV7-8 and TRBJ1-5; 8 bases match TRBD1. The V gene end was trimmed by 0 bases and the J gene end by 3 bases; junction bases not matched to a gene: 4. Germline loops: CDR1 SGHVS, CDR2 FQNEAQ. This CDR3 is built from 16 residues. CDR3 DNA sequence: TGTGCCAGCAGCTTAGCGGAGACAGGGGTCAATCAGCCCCAGCATTTT. Translating it yields CASSLAETGVNQPQHF. Complete variable domain (other parts from reference TRBV7-8 and TRBJ1-5): GAGVSQSPRYKVAKRGQDVALRCDPISGHVSLFWYQQALGQGPEFLTYFQNEAQLDKSGLPSDRFFAERPEGSVSTLKIQRTQQEDSAVYLCASSLAETGVNQPQHFGDGTRLSIL.

This rearrangement joins TRBV6-5 to TRBJ2-7; D is uncertain. The CDR3 contains 12 residues. Germline V gives CDR1 MNHEY, CDR2 SVGAGI. The ends were cut back, 3 bases at V and 6 bases at J, with 9 bases in the middle. CDR3 sequence reads: CASSYPTGEQYF. The CDR3 DNA reads as TGTGCCAGCAGTTATCCGACTGGCGAGCAGTACTTC.

The gene calls are TRBV27 and TRBJ1-5; maybe TRBD1 (6 bases). This CDR3 has 12 amino acids. Germline-derived CDR1 and CDR2 are MNHEY and SMNVEV (reference sequence). Trimming left V 7 bases short and J 7 bases short, with 11 bases between. The DNA of the CDR3 is TGTGCCAGCAAGGGGGAAGGGCAGCCCCAGCATTTT. Its protein product is CASKGEGQPQHF.

V and J are TRBV19 and TRBJ1-5; maybe TRBD1 (6 bases). Trimming left V 6 bases short and J 1 base short, with 13 bases between. Germline lookup yields CDR1 LNHDA and CDR2 SQIVND (reference sequence). The CDR3 is 15 residues long. The CDR3 reads CASRVRGGSNQPQHF. The CDR3 coding sequence is TGTGCCAGTAGGGTAAGGGGGGGCAGCAATCAGCCCCAGCATTTT.

The gene calls are TRBV13 and TRBJ1-5, with a weak D call TRBD1 (6 bases). CDR3 length: 14 amino acids. Trimming removed 5 bases at V and 11 bases at J, with 19 bases between. Germline V gives CDR1 PRHDT, CDR2 FYEKMQ (reference sequence). In nucleotides, the CDR3 is TGTGCCAGCAGCAGCGGGACACGCGTATCGACCCAGCATTTT. This translates into CASSSGTRVSTQHF. The complete variable domain, with remaining parts taken from reference TRBV13 and TRBJ1-5, reads AAGVIQSPRHLIKEKRETATLKCYPIPRHDTVYWYQQGPGQDPQFLISFYEKMQSDKGSIPDRFSAQQFSDYHSELNMSSLELGDSALYFCASSSGTRVSTQHFGDGTRLSIL.

The chain links TRBV18 to TRBJ2-4; 12 bases line up with TRBD2. Germline assignment: CDR1 KGHSH and CDR2 LQKENI. Unmatched junction bases numbered 10, after V lost 3 bases and J lost 1 base. This CDR3 is 19 amino acids long. CDR3 sequence: CASSPQTSGSLWAKNIQYF. The CDR3 DNA reads TGTGCCAGCTCACCTCAGACTAGCGGGAGTTTGTGGGCCAAAAACATTCAGTACTTC.

In the case of this clone: One end of the junction varies from germline; a read error may be responsible. The rearrangement uses TRBV7-7 and TRBJ2-5, with D possibly being TRBD1 (5 bases). CDR3 length: 16 residues. CDR1 and CDR2 from the germline V gene are SSHAT and FNYEAQ (reference sequence). As DNA, the CDR3 is TGTGCTAGCAGCTTAGAGGTCAGCTTCAAGGGGGAGACCCAGTACTTC. This translates into CASSLEVSFKGETQYF.

The rearrangement joins TRBV30 to TRBJ1-1; D is uncertain. The V and J ends lost 2 bases and 5 bases respectively, with 6 bases between them. The CDR3 is made up of 11 amino acids. Germline CDR1 is GTSNPN and CDR2 is SVGIG (reference sequence). The CDR3 bases are TGTGCCTGGAGTCCCCAGACTGAAGCTTTCTTT. It encodes CAWSPQTEAFF.

This chain joins TRBV25-1 and TRBJ2-7; 7 bases fit TRBD1. The germline CDR1 and CDR2 sequences are MGHDK and SYGVNS. The CDR3 has 14 residues. V trimming: 3 bases; J trimming: 6 bases; junction bases outside the gene matches: 8. The CDR3: CASSDRDSPSEQYF. The CDR3 DNA reads TGTGCCAGCAGTGACCGGGACAGCCCCAGCGAGCAGTACTTC.

The chain joins TRBV4-2 to TRBJ2-3; 8 bases map to TRBD2. This CDR3 has 15 amino acids. Germline CDR1 is LGHNA and CDR2 is YNFKEQ. The J segment lost 4 bases and the V segment lost 4 bases, leaving 7 bases of the junction unmatched. The CDR3 DNA is TGTGCCAGCAGCCCTACTAGCGGTGGGGCAGATACGCAGTATTTT. Its protein is CASSPTSGGADTQYF.

The chain couples TRBV28 to TRBJ2-7; D not resolved. Germline CDR1 is MDHEN and CDR2 is SYDVKM. Trimming cost V 7 bases and J 4 bases, with 11 bases left between them. The CDR3 totals 12 residues. Here the CDR3 DNA reads TGTGCCAGCACCAAGATCGGTTACGAGCAGTACTTC. This codes for CASTKIGYEQYF.

The chain couples TRBV6-5 to TRBJ1-1; weak D call: TRBD1 (5 bases). The germline V gene has CDR1 MNHEY and CDR2 SVGAGI. The CDR3 consists of 13 residues. The V and J ends lost 4 bases and 2 bases respectively, with 8 bases between them. DNA of the CDR3: TGTGCCAGCAGTTTCGGACAAAACACTGAAGCTTTCTTT. Translation: CASSFGQNTEAFF.

The chain is built from TRBV28 and TRBJ2-7; tentative D call: TRBD2 (5 bases). CDR1 is MDHEN, CDR2 SYDVKM, per germline. The CDR3 is made up of 12 amino acids. Trimming took 6 bases from V and 6 from J, leaving 12 bases between them. The CDR3 loop is CASSLTRGEQYF. The CDR3 DNA is TGTGCCAGCAGCCTCACCCGGGGCGAGCAGTACTTC.

V and J are TRBV5-1 and TRBJ2-5; 9 bases fit TRBD1. Germline values: CDR1 SGHRS, CDR2 YFSETQ. This CDR3 region has 16 residues. The V segment lost 0 bases and the J segment 1 base; nucleotides outside the gene matches: 4. CDR3 residues: CASSLGTGGIQETQYF. CDR3 coding DNA: TGCGCCAGCAGCTTGGGAACAGGGGGCATCCAAGAGACCCAGTACTTC.

This rearrangement joins TRBV4-2 to TRBJ1-2; 8 positions match TRBD1. This CDR3 is 17 amino acids long. V shed 3 bases, J shed 7 bases, and the junction held 16 bases outside the gene matches. From germline, CDR1 is LGHNA and CDR2 YNFKEQ. The CDR3 loop is CASSHPGGQGAVSGYTF. Written as DNA, the CDR3 is TGTGCCAGCAGCCACCCTGGGGGGCAGGGGGCGGTTAGTGGCTACACCTTC.

This sequence joins TRBV9 and TRBJ1-1; the D gene is possibly TRBD1 (6 bases). V lost 3 bases and J 0 bases, leaving 6 bases between the germline ends. Per germline, CDR1 SGDLS and CDR2 YYNGEE. CDR3 size: 13 residues. The DNA of the CDR3 is TGTGCCAGCAGCGGGACAGTGAACACTGAAGCTTTCTTT. This translates into CASSGTVNTEAFF.

The J gene is TRBJ2-3, the V gene TRBV13; 13 positions agree with TRBD2. The CDR3 runs to 16 residues. V was pared by 5 bases and J by 2 bases, with 4 bases of the junction left unmatched. Germline V CDR1 and CDR2: PRHDT, FYEKMQ (reference sequence). CDR3 DNA sequence: TGTGCCAGCAGCCCGGGACTAGCGGGGTACACAGATACGCAGTATTTT. As protein: CASSPGLAGYTDTQYF.

The genes are TRBV7-2 and TRBJ2-7; 13 bases are shared with TRBD2. Germline CDR1 is SGHTA and CDR2 is FQGNSA. This CDR3 has 16 amino acids. V shed 5 bases, J shed 0 bases, and the junction held 4 bases outside the gene matches. CDR3 residues: CASSPWTSGSSYEQYF. The CDR3 DNA sequence: TGTGCCAGCAGCCCCTGGACTAGCGGGAGCTCCTACGAGCAGTACTTC. Based on the CDR3 plus reference TRBV7-2 and TRBJ2-7, the full variable domain is GAGVSQSPSNKVTEKGKDVELRCDPISGHTALYWYRQSLGQGLEFLIYFQGNSAPDKSGLPSDRFSAERTGGSVSTLTIQRTQQEDSAVYLCASSPWTSGSSYEQYFGPGTRLTVT.

J is TRBJ2-2 and V is TRBV28, with D possibly being TRBD1 (5 bases). The CDR3 spans 15 residues. CDR1 is MDHEN, CDR2 SYDVKM, per germline. Trimming left V 3 bases short and J 5 bases short, with 13 bases between. CDR3 nucleotides: TGTGCCAGCAGTTTTGGCGACAGTAGGACCGGGGAGCTGTTTTTT. This encodes CASSFGDSRTGELFF.

The chain links TRBV9 to TRBJ2-2, with 8 bases identical to TRBD2. Looked up from germline, CDR1 is SGDLS and CDR2 is YYNGEE. CDR3 length: 15 amino acids. The V and J ends lost 0 bases and 5 bases, in that order; junction bases with no gene match: 3. In DNA form, the CDR3 reads TGTGCCAGCAGCGTAGAACCGGGAGGGACCGGGGAGCTGTTTTTT. Its protein is CASSVEPGGTGELFF.

The chain couples TRBV19 to TRBJ2-7; D uncertain. V was clipped by 3 bases and J by 2 bases, with 8 bases between them. The V gene's germline CDR1 is LNHDA and CDR2 SQIVND (reference sequence). This CDR3 region has 13 residues. CDR3 in amino acids: CASSIRWPYEQYF. CDR3 sequence (DNA): TGTGCCAGTAGTATTCGATGGCCCTACGAGCAGTACTTC.

V gene TRBV6-5 combines with J gene TRBJ1-1, with 7 bases lining up with TRBD1. The CDR3 is 14 amino acids. J lost 4 bases, V lost 4 bases, and 6 bases had no gene match. Germline CDR1 reads MNHEY; CDR2 reads SVGAGI. The CDR3, as DNA: TGTGCCAGCAGTTTAGGGGGCTTCGTCACTGAAGCTTTCTTT. Amino acids: CASSLGGFVTEAFF.

CDR3 in DNA: TGTGCCTGGCACGGGGGGCTTTACAATGAAAAACTGTTTTTT. Encoded protein: CAWHGGLYNEKLFF. The chain links TRBV30 to TRBJ1-4; weak D call: TRBD1 (6 bases). The V gene lost 5 bases and the J gene lost 5 bases, with 15 bases spanning the gap. The CDR3 totals 14 residues. Looked up from germline, CDR1 is GTSNPN and CDR2 is SVGIG (reference sequence).

The gene calls are TRBV5-1 and TRBJ1-5; no clear D. Trimming shortened V by 0 bases and J by 0 bases, and 13 bases separated the two germline ends. CDR3 length: 17 residues. Germline CDR1 reads SGHRS; CDR2 reads YFSETQ. CDR3 residues: CASSLALREYSNQPQHF. In nucleotides, the CDR3 is TGCGCCAGCAGCTTGGCCCTCCGAGAATATAGCAATCAGCCCCAGCATTTT.

CDR3 amino acids: CASSLPSGSTDEQFF. Written as DNA, the CDR3 is TGTGCCAGCAGTTTACCTAGCGGGAGTACGGATGAGCAGTTCTTC. The chain couples TRBV28 to TRBJ2-1, with 10 positions matching TRBD2. The germline CDR1 and CDR2 sequences are MDHEN and SYDVKM. CDR3 length equals 15 residues. The V and J ends lost 2 bases and 8 bases, in that order; junction bases with no gene match: 6.

This chain uses TRBV19 with TRBJ1-1; D is possibly TRBD1 (5 bases). Per the germline V gene, CDR1 is LNHDA and CDR2 is SQIVND (reference sequence). The V and J ends lost 6 bases and 3 bases respectively, with 14 bases between them. The CDR3 has 14 amino acids. The CDR3 DNA sequence: TGTGCCAGTAGGCAGCCAGGGAAAGACACTGAAGCTTTCTTT. Protein product: CASRQPGKDTEAFF. The whole variable domain, remainder taken from reference TRBV19 and TRBJ1-1, is DGGITQSPKYLFRKEGQNVTLSCEQNLNHDAMYWYRQDPGQGLRLIYYSQIVNDFQKGDIAEGYSVSREKKESFPLTVTSAQKNPTAFYLCASRQPGKDTEAFFGQGTRLTVV.

With regard to this clone: The same CDR3 arises from other DNA sequences in this sample as well. The V gene is TRBV11-3, the J gene TRBJ2-3, with 16 positions matching TRBD2. Germline trimming cut 5 bases from V and 4 bases from J; bases unmatched to any gene: 3. There are 16 residues in the CDR3. Germline CDR1 SGHNT, CDR2 YENEEA. The chain's CDR3 is CASSLGTSGGADTQYF. CDR3 sequence (DNA): TGTGCCAGCAGCCTAGGGACTAGCGGGGGGGCAGATACGCAGTATTTT.

The rearrangement uses TRBV5-1 and TRBJ2-7, with TRBD1 matching over 9 bases. The V segment lost 0 bases and the J segment 5 bases; nucleotides outside the gene matches: 6. Germline V gene lookup returns CDR1 SGHRS and CDR2 YFSETQ. The CDR3 contains 15 residues. CDR3: CASSLGTGVSNEQYF. Written as DNA, the CDR3 is TGCGCCAGCAGCTTGGGGACAGGGGTCAGCAACGAGCAGTACTTC. The complete variable domain, with remaining parts taken from reference TRBV5-1 and TRBJ2-7, reads KAGVTQTPRYLIKTRGQQVTLSCSPISGHRSVSWYQQTPGQGLQFLFEYFSETQRNKGNFPGRFSGRQFSNSRSEMNVSTLELGDSALYLCASSLGTGVSNEQYFGPGTRLTVT.